This paragraph covers one T cell receptor (beta chain) sequence. This receptor's antigen is unknown. Base-call qualities are not available, and no considerably larger clone is one nucleotide away. Surgical brain or tumor specimens were cryofrozen in liquid nitrogen immediately after resection, and peripheral blood cells were collected concurrently. The record originates from a study of glioma-infiltrating T cells (dated by TCRdb to the mid-2010s). Study-level background: The low-grade gliomas were WHO grade II oligodendrogliomas or astrocytomas, while the glioblastomas were WHO grade IV tumors sampled at initial diagnosis rather than at recurrent diagnosis. To measure divergence between tissue and blood T-cell populations, each tissue-infiltrating repertoire was compared with the peripheral blood repertoire of the same patient. Before surgery, glioma patients were given dexamethasone for six or fewer days. TCR alpha- and beta-chain repertoires were sequenced from glioma tissue, non-neoplastic brain tissue and matched peripheral blood mononuclear cells. The paired cohort was made up of three low-grade glioma patients, fewer than 10 primary glioblastoma patients and three non-glioma patients who contributed non-neoplastic brain tissue. Sequencing coverage of about 4- to 11-fold of 940,000 or so peripheral T cells was targeted for blood libraries.

TCR alpha and beta CDR3 regions were amplified with the iRepertoire nested amplicon-rescue multiplex PCR (arm-PCR) platform from RNA. The input for one-step reverse transcription and amplification was 100-400 ng of tissue mRNA or PBMC total RNA. Following bead purification, Illumina adapters were added by a secondary multiplex PCR, and libraries between 200 and 400 bp were gel-purified. Demultiplexing relied on internal 6-nucleotide barcodes carried by the libraries. Sequencing of libraries was performed on an Illumina MiSeq with 2x220 or 2x250 nucleotide paired-end reads. The study's own analysis went as follows. FLASH 1.2.11 was used to merge paired reads, and BWA-MEM then aligned the reads to the GRCh37 human genome before TRA and TRB reads were extracted. For V and J assignment, an IMGT-derived reference of cassette sequences and CDR3 motifs that included pseudogenes was used. Three-frame translation of reads was performed, and productive CDR3s were defined as those with a C...FGXG motif and no stop codons. A clonotype was defined as a unique combination of a V-J cassette pair and a CDR3 amino acid sequence. Reads were filtered by Hamming distance, thresholded by each sample's sequence error rate in mapped regions. TCRdb reran the public reads through fastp at Q25 and MiXCR, keeping productive beta chains. CDR3 protein sequences are deduplicated, and each keeps its most common genes and DNA. In this record, the V and J calls reflect TCRdb's handling and not the investigators' own analysis. This sample holds 300,000 to 400,000 distinct CDR3 sequences; less than 50% were observed only once. The ten most abundant clones make up around 12% of the sample.

What the authors observed across the whole study: Very few CDR3 sequences were shared between tissue and blood, attributed to high CDR3 diversity and limited sampling. Patients with low tissue-blood divergence were marked by a signature set of shared blood CDR3 motifs, and this signature set was depleted in highly divergent patients. VJ-independent divergence between tissue and blood was lower than expected in non-neoplastic patients but higher than expected in all gliomas, particularly low-grade gliomas. The group comparisons were based on small numbers of patients: three non-neoplastic, three low-grade glioma and eight glioblastoma patients.

The CDR1 and CDR2 encoded by the germline V gene are SGHTA and FQGNSA. The CDR3 has 12 amino acids, counting the end cysteine and phenylalanine. Only the CDR3 portion is preserved as DNA: 36 bases, with reading frame beginning at the first base. V loses 8 bases of germline sequence and J loses 6 bases, and the interval between the two ends is 11 bases. Sequencing used glioma tissue, nonneoplastic brain tissue, or PBMCs (not recorded which). The chain was built from TRBV7-2 and TRBJ1-5; TRBD1 is possibly the D segment (6 matching bases). The source of this sequence is a human donor with low-grade glioma or glioblastoma, undergoing nonglioma brain surgery, or in good health (not recorded which). The CDR3 protein sequence reads: CASLSGAQPQHF. In nucleotides, the sequence is TGTGCCAGCTTATCAGGGGCTCAGCCCCAGCATTTT.